What follows are 32 T cell receptor beta chains derived from one specimen sequenced in a study of T-cell memory formation after mild COVID-19. TCRdb analysed the 5' RACE reads with MiXCR anew, one entry per CDR3 protein. The table includes 200,000 or so distinct CDR3 sequences, approximately 16% detected once. The sample was PBMCs or a T cell subset sorted from them (not recorded which). Receptors were obtained from an adult woman who had mild COVID-19 (a few samples of this study predate the infection). Cell type and time point are not known.

There are a few counts of this clonotype. This chain links TRBV5-1 with TRBJ2-2; no reliable D call. The germline CDR1 and CDR2 sequences are SGHRS and YFSETQ. The CDR3 spans 15 residues. V shed 4 bases and J shed 2 bases, with 12 bases lying between them. CDR3 sequence: CASSLQSPNTGELFF. Written as DNA, the CDR3 is TGCGCCAGCAGCCTTCAATCCCCAAACACCGGGGAGCTGTTTTTT.

This clonotype turned up a few times. The rearrangement links TRBV2 to TRBJ1-6; D is perhaps TRBD1 (6 bases). Per the germline V gene, CDR1 is SNHLY and CDR2 is FYNNEI. V shed 0 bases and J shed 7 bases, with 10 bases lying between them. There are 15 residues in the CDR3. The CDR3 here is CASSEAGGRNSPLHF. CDR3 coding DNA: TGTGCCAGCAGTGAAGCGGGGGGGCGGAATTCACCCCTCCACTTT.

The V and J genes are TRBV5-6 and TRBJ1-1, with D unclear. The CDR3 contains 13 residues. V was cut by 0 bases and J by 3 bases, with 6 bases left in between. The germline CDR1 and CDR2 sequences are SGHDT and YYEEEE. The CDR3 loop is CASSLAVDTEAFF. The CDR3 bases are TGTGCCAGCAGCTTGGCTGTGGACACTGAAGCTTTCTTT.

This clonotype was found a few times. The rearrangement joins TRBV24-1 to TRBJ2-1, with 9 nucleotides matching TRBD1. Germline CDR1 KGHDR, CDR2 SFDVKD. The junction had 8 bases not matched to a gene; V was cut back by 1 base and J by 8 bases. The CDR3 sequence is 16 residues long. The CDR3 reads CATSDLTGTGLYEQFF. The CDR3 coding sequence is TGTGCCACCAGTGATTTAACCGGGACAGGGCTCTATGAGCAGTTCTTC.

V usage is TRBV11-2 and J usage is TRBJ1-4, with D possibly being TRBD1 (6 bases). Between the trimmed V and J ends, which lost 2 bases and 12 bases, there was a span of 19 bases. CDR3 length: 15 amino acids. Germline CDR1 is SGHAT and CDR2 is FQNNGV. The CDR3 protein is CASSLQGRAQGQLFF. CDR3 nucleotide sequence: TGTGCCAGCAGCTTACAGGGGAGGGCGCAGGGACAACTGTTTTTT. Full variable domain (remainder filled in from reference TRBV11-2 and TRBJ1-4): EAGVAQSPRYKIIEKRQSVAFWCNPISGHATLYWYQQILGQGPKLLIQFQNNGVVDDSQLPKDRFSAERLKGVDSTLKIQPAKLEDSAVYLCASSLQGRAQGQLFFGSGTQLSVL.

This chain connects TRBV7-3 to TRBJ1-1, with a possible D match to TRBD1 (5 bases). The ends were cut back, 6 bases at V and 0 bases at J, with 8 bases in the middle. The CDR3 contains 13 residues. The V gene's germline CDR1 is SGHTA and CDR2 FQGTGA. The DNA of the CDR3 is TGTGCCAGCAGATTGGGACTGAACACTGAAGCTTTCTTT. It is translated as CASRLGLNTEAFF.

V gene TRBV5-1 combines with J gene TRBJ1-4; TRBD1 matches 9 bases. V lost 1 base and J lost 4; bases outside the gene matches: 5. Germline V lookup: CDR1 SGHRS, CDR2 YFSETQ. The CDR3 has 16 residues. In DNA form, the CDR3 reads TGCGCCAGCAGCTTGACAGGGGGCTTGAGTAATGAAAAACTGTTTTTT. Its translation is CASSLTGGLSNEKLFF.

V and J are TRBV7-8 and TRBJ1-3, with D possibly matching TRBD1 (6 bases). V gave up 9 bases and J gave up 4 bases, with 16 bases separating them. The CDR3 sequence is 14 residues long. Germline values: CDR1 SGHVS, CDR2 FQNEAQ. Here the CDR3 reads CASCRDNLGNTIYF. The CDR3 region has the DNA TGTGCCAGTTGCCGGGACAACTTAGGAAACACCATATATTTT.

This clonotype turned up a few times. V gene TRBV5-1 combines with J gene TRBJ2-5, with 13 bases lining up with TRBD2. Germline V lookup: CDR1 SGHRS, CDR2 YFSETQ. The junction had 6 bases not matched to a gene; V was cut back by 2 bases and J by 5 bases. CDR3 size: 16 residues. The CDR3, as DNA: TGCGCCAGCAGCTTCGGGACTAGCGGGGCATTGGAGACCCAGTACTTC. Amino acids: CASSFGTSGALETQYF. Combining the CDR3 with reference TRBV5-1 and TRBJ2-5 gives the whole variable domain KAGVTQTPRYLIKTRGQQVTLSCSPISGHRSVSWYQQTPGQGLQFLFEYFSETQRNKGNFPGRFSGRQFSNSRSEMNVSTLELGDSALYLCASSFGTSGALETQYFGPGTRLLVL.

This clonotype appeared a few times. The chain links TRBV29-1 to TRBJ1-1, with a tentative D call TRBD1 (5 bases). This CDR3 has 14 residues. Germline CDR1 and CDR2: SQVTM and ANQGSEA. V dropped 7 bases and J dropped 2 bases, with 17 bases sitting between them. In DNA form, the CDR3 reads TGCAGCGCGGCCCCAGGGTCAAGAAACACTGAAGCTTTCTTT. Translation: CSAAPGSRNTEAFF.

This clonotype was observed a few times. This chain links TRBV5-1 with TRBJ2-7, with D perhaps matching TRBD1 or TRBD2 (6 bases each). This CDR3 has 14 residues. CDR1 is SGHRS, CDR2 YFSETQ, per germline. V was shortened by 1 base and J by 5 bases, with 13 bases between the two germline ends. CDR3: CASSLNRAGNEQYF. The CDR3 bases are TGCGCCAGCAGCTTGAACAGGGCGGGGAACGAGCAGTACTTC.

The V call is TRBV5-1, the J call TRBJ1-1; 9 positions match TRBD1. Trimming at V came to 6 bases and at J to 5 bases, leaving 11 bases not matched to a gene. The V gene's germline CDR1 is SGHRS and CDR2 YFSETQ. This CDR3 is 15 amino acids long. The CDR3 bases are TGCGCCAGCACCCTTCGGACAGGGGTAAAGACTGAAGCTTTCTTT. Translating gives CASTLRTGVKTEAFF.

The chain has TRBV20-1 and TRBJ2-7; D not resolved. Per the germline V gene, CDR1 is DFQATT and CDR2 is SNEGSKA (reference sequence). This CDR3 region has 12 residues. V lost 5 bases, J lost 5 bases, and 13 bases lay in between. The CDR3 region is CSAYFQANEQYF. The CDR3 DNA reads TGCAGTGCTTATTTCCAGGCTAACGAGCAGTACTTC.

This clonotype appeared many times. The chain recombines TRBV5-1 with TRBJ2-5; a weak D match, TRBD2 (5 bases). Trimming took off 1 base at V and 3 bases at J, with 7 bases between the two ends. Germline CDR1 and CDR2: SGHRS and YFSETQ. This CDR3 contains 13 residues. This chain's CDR3 is CASSLSGEETQYF. The DNA of the CDR3 is TGCGCCAGCAGCTTGTCCGGGGAAGAGACCCAGTACTTC.

The chain employs TRBV3-1 and TRBJ1-2, with unresolved D. There are 15 residues in the CDR3. The germline V and J ends were trimmed by 1 base and 1 base, with 10 bases remaining between them. Germline V gives CDR1 LGHDT, CDR2 YNNKEL (reference sequence). CDR3: CASSQVIGLNYGYTF. CDR3 coding DNA: TGTGCCAGCAGCCAAGTTATCGGACTTAACTATGGCTACACCTTC.

The V call is TRBV20-1, the J call TRBJ1-2; tentatively, D is TRBD1 (5 bases). Trimming shortened V by 0 bases and J by 2 bases, and 10 bases separated the two germline ends. CDR3 size: 14 residues. The germline gives CDR1 DFQATT, CDR2 SNEGSKA (reference sequence). CDR3 residues: CSARDGWGNYGYTF. DNA of the CDR3: TGCAGTGCTAGAGATGGGTGGGGGAACTATGGCTACACCTTC.

This clonotype was observed many times. The chain couples TRBV12-3 or TRBV12-4 to TRBJ2-1, with TRBD1 matching 10 bases. The CDR3 covers 15 residues. With 5 bases clipped from V and 9 bases from J, the junction kept 10 bases outside the gene matches. The CDR3 region is CASSTGTGDLAEQFF. CDR3 DNA sequence: TGTGCCAGCAGTACCGGGACAGGGGATCTCGCTGAGCAGTTCTTC.

The chain carries TRBV5-1 and TRBJ2-1; 16 bases agree with TRBD2. V was clipped by 4 bases and J by 4 bases; unmatched bases: 11. In germline, CDR1 is SGHRS, CDR2 YFSETQ. The CDR3 covers 19 residues. In nucleotides, the CDR3 is TGCGCCAGCAGCCCTATGGGACTAGCGGGAGGGCCGGGTTACAATGAGCAGTTCTTC. Translating gives CASSPMGLAGGPGYNEQFF.

V usage is TRBV12-3 or TRBV12-4 and J usage is TRBJ1-1, with D perhaps TRBD1 (5 bases). The CDR3 spans 15 residues. Trimming took off 4 bases at V and 3 bases at J, with 15 bases between the two ends. The DNA of the CDR3 is TGTGCCAGCAGTTCTCACCGGGACCCGGACACTGAAGCTTTCTTT. Translating gives CASSSHRDPDTEAFF.

This clonotype has just a few counts. This sequence joins TRBV7-3 and TRBJ1-2, with D possibly matching TRBD1 (5 bases). Germline values: CDR1 SGHTA, CDR2 FQGTGA. Trimming removed 6 bases from V and 7 bases from J, with 15 bases in between. The CDR3 sequence is 13 residues long. CDR3 in amino acids: CASSQGTGTGYTF. CDR3 in DNA: TGTGCCAGCAGTCAGGGCACAGGCACTGGCTACACCTTC.

This clonotype was seen more than once but under ten times. V gene TRBV18 combines with J gene TRBJ2-5; possible D gene TRBD2, 5 bases. CDR1 KGHSH and CDR2 LQKENI come from the germline V gene. The CDR3 is 18 residues long. V lost 5 bases, J lost 5 bases, and 27 bases lay in between. This chain's CDR3 is CASSKNPPRTGVGETQYF. In nucleotides, the CDR3 is TGTGCCAGCTCAAAGAACCCCCCCCGGACTGGGGTGGGGGAGACCCAGTACTTC.

The chain uses TRBV3-1 and TRBJ2-1, with 16 bases that match TRBD2. Germline lookup yields CDR1 LGHDT and CDR2 YNNKEL (reference sequence). The CDR3 runs to 18 residues. V dropped 0 bases and J dropped 6; count of bases not matched to a gene: 5. The CDR3 sequence is CASSQEGLAGGLSNEQFF. The CDR3 nucleotides read TGTGCCAGCAGCCAAGAGGGACTAGCGGGAGGGCTCAGCAATGAGCAGTTCTTC.

J is TRBJ1-5 and V is TRBV9, with 7 bases that match TRBD1. CDR3 length: 15 amino acids. Germline-derived CDR1 and CDR2 are SGDLS and YYNGEE. J was trimmed by 3 bases and V by 0 bases; bases with no gene match: 3. The CDR3, as DNA: TGTGCCAGCAGCGTAGACGGACAGGCCAATCAGCCCCAGCATTTT. Its translation is CASSVDGQANQPQHF.

The chain has TRBV19 and TRBJ2-3; 8 positions match TRBD2. There are 16 residues in the CDR3. From germline, CDR1 is LNHDA and CDR2 SQIVND (reference sequence). V trimming: 5 bases; J trimming: 3 bases; junction bases outside the gene matches: 10. CDR3 DNA: TGTGCCAGTAGTTCCTGGAGGGGCGGGGGGACAGATACGCAGTATTTT. Translating it yields CASSSWRGGGTDTQYF.

The rearrangement joins TRBV6-2 or TRBV6-3 to TRBJ1-1; D is undetermined. V shed 2 bases and J shed 6 bases, with 7 bases lying between them. Germline V gene lookup returns CDR1 MNHEY and CDR2 SVGEGT. The CDR3 consists of 12 residues. CDR3 DNA sequence: TGTGCCAGCAGTTACCCTCCACCTGAAGCTTTCTTT. This codes for CASSYPPPEAFF.

This clonotype was observed a handful of times. The chain is built from TRBV18 and TRBJ1-1, with 7 bases matching TRBD1. The CDR3 has 14 residues. Germline V gene sequence: CDR1 KGHSH, CDR2 LQKENI. Trimming at V came to 8 bases and at J to 1 base, leaving 7 bases not matched to a gene. CDR3 loop: CASDHGTENTEAFF. In nucleotides, the CDR3 is TGTGCCAGCGACCACGGGACAGAGAACACTGAAGCTTTCTTT.

This rearrangement joins TRBV11-3 to TRBJ2-3; 7 bases are shared with TRBD1. Germline lookup yields CDR1 SGHNT and CDR2 YENEEA. Trimming at V came to 5 bases and at J to 1 base, leaving 12 bases not matched to a gene. The CDR3 spans 17 residues. CDR3 protein: CASSGERSQGGTDTQYF. CDR3 nucleotide sequence: TGTGCCAGCAGCGGGGAGAGGTCGCAGGGGGGCACAGATACGCAGTATTTT. Supplemented by reference TRBV11-3 and TRBJ2-3, the full variable domain reads EAGVVQSPRYKIIEKKQPVAFWCNPISGHNTLYWYLQNLGQGPELLIRYENEEAVDDSQLPKDRFSAERLKGVDSTLKIQPAELGDSAVYLCASSGERSQGGTDTQYFGPGTRLTVL.

J is TRBJ2-5 and V is TRBV28; D is perhaps TRBD1 (5 bases). The ends were cut back, 6 bases at V and 4 bases at J, with 12 bases in the middle. CDR3 length: 13 amino acids. Germline lookup yields CDR1 MDHEN and CDR2 SYDVKM. The DNA for the CDR3 is TGTGCCAGCAGAGGGGTTCGCGGAGAGACCCAGTACTTC. Its translation is CASRGVRGETQYF.

This clonotype was counted many times. The chain employs TRBV24-1 and TRBJ1-1; 9 bases are shared with TRBD1. Germline trimming cut 4 bases from V and 4 bases from J; bases unmatched to any gene: 6. The germline CDR1 and CDR2 sequences are KGHDR and SFDVKD. This CDR3 region has 15 residues. DNA for the CDR3: TGTGCCACCAGTGACCACAGGGGGCTACGCACTGAAGCTTTCTTT. Protein product: CATSDHRGLRTEAFF.

This clonotype has a count of ten or more. The chain links TRBV6-6 to TRBJ2-7; 8 bases line up with TRBD1. Germline V lookup: CDR1 MNHNY, CDR2 SVGAGI (reference sequence). The CDR3 loop spans 14 amino acids. J lost 3 bases, V lost 2 bases, and 3 bases had no gene match. CDR3 coding DNA: TGTGCCAGCAGTTACCCCGGGACAGGCTACGAGCAGTACTTC. This encodes CASSYPGTGYEQYF.

The chain recombines TRBV19 with TRBJ1-1; D call uncertain. V was cut by 4 bases and J by 11 bases, with 11 bases left in between. The CDR3 has 11 residues. Germline V lookup: CDR1 LNHDA, CDR2 SQIVND (reference sequence). Written as DNA, the CDR3 is TGTGCCAGTAGTAACTTAGGGTTCGCTTTCTTT. Protein product: CASSNLGFAFF.

The V and J genes are TRBV7-3 and TRBJ2-1; possible D gene TRBD2, 6 bases. V lost 4 bases to trimming and J lost 0 bases, with 16 bases between them. The germline gives CDR1 SGHTA, CDR2 FQGTGA. This CDR3 is 17 amino acids long. The CDR3 DNA is TGTGCCAGCAGCTCTCGACCGGGACTTAGCTCCTACAATGAGCAGTTCTTC. As protein: CASSSRPGLSSYNEQFF.